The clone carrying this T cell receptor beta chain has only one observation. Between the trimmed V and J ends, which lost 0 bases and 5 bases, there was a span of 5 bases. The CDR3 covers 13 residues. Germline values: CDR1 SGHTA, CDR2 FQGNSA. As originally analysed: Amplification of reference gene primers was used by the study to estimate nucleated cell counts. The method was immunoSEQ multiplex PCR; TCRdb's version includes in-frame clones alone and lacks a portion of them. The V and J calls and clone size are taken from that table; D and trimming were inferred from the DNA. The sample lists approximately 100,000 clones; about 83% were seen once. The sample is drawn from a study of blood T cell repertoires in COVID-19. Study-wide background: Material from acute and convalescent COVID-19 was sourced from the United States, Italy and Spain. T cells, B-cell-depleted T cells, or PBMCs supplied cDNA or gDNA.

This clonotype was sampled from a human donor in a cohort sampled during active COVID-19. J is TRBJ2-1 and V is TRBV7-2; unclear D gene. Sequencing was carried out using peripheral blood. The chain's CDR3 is CASSLAADNEQFF. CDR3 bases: TGTGCCAGCAGCTTAGCCGCGGACAATGAGCAGTTCTTC.